The 29 T cell receptor beta chains below were found in one sample sequenced in a study of shared clonotypes between healthy human individuals. CD8 cells classed as naive were CD45RO-negative and positively selected for CCR7, excluding terminally differentiated effector memory CD45RA+ cells. The data were produced by immunoSEQ multiplex PCR, yet TCRdb's version contains in-frame clones alone and is incomplete. The table records about 2.1 million clones, about 93% of them present only once. The sequenced sample was naive CD8+ T cells from PBMCs. The source of these receptors is a man aged 18-30 years in good health. Some clones in this sample may be carry-over from other donors' samples.

This clone was picked up one time. V gene TRBV27 combines with J gene TRBJ2-1, with unresolved D. V was shortened by 10 bases and J by 0 bases, with 13 bases between the two germline ends. The CDR3 is 14 amino acids. Germline lookup yields CDR1 MNHEY and CDR2 SMNVEV (reference sequence). CDR3 protein: CATRISPSYNEQFF. The CDR3, as DNA: TGTGCCACCCGTATCAGCCCCTCCTACAATGAGCAGTTCTTC.

This rearrangement joins TRBV19 to TRBJ1-4; perhaps TRBD1 as D (6 bases). Trimming shortened V by 4 bases and J by 4 bases, and 13 bases separated the two germline ends. CDR3 size: 15 residues. Germline CDR1 and CDR2: LNHDA and SQIVND (reference sequence). In DNA form, the CDR3 reads TGTGCCAGTAGTACCCGGGACACCTTTAATGAAAAACTGTTTTTT. It codes for CASSTRDTFNEKLFF. Together with reference TRBV19 and TRBJ1-4, the CDR3 gives the full variable domain: DGGITQSPKYLFRKEGQNVTLSCEQNLNHDAMYWYRQDPGQGLRLIYYSQIVNDFQKGDIAEGYSVSREKKESFPLTVTSAQKNPTAFYLCASSTRDTFNEKLFFGSGTQLSVL.

This clone was seen just once. V gene TRBV11-1 combines with J gene TRBJ1-3; no reliable D call. Trimming left V 4 bases short and J 0 bases short, with 19 bases between. Germline V CDR1 and CDR2: SGHAT, FQDESV (reference sequence). This CDR3 region has 18 residues. CDR3 amino acids: CASSSLSEAFLSGNTIYF. For the CDR3, the DNA is TGTGCCAGCAGCTCCTTATCCGAGGCCTTTCTCTCTGGAAACACCATATATTTT.

Concerning this clone itself: This same CDR3 is encoded by further DNA sequences in the sample. J is TRBJ2-7 and V is TRBV27, with TRBD2 identical over 9 bases. The CDR3 contains 14 residues. The germline gives CDR1 MNHEY, CDR2 SMNVEV (reference sequence). V lost 3 bases to trimming and J lost 0 bases; unmatched junction nucleotides: 0. CDR3 region: CASSLTSGSYEQYF. The CDR3, as DNA: TGTGCCAGCAGTTTGACTAGCGGCTCCTACGAGCAGTACTTC.

Only one count was recorded for this clone. The genes are TRBV28 and TRBJ2-2; perhaps D is TRBD1 or TRBD2 (5 bases each). Germline V gene lookup returns CDR1 MDHEN and CDR2 SYDVKM. Trimming left V 2 bases short and J 1 base short, with 23 bases between. CDR3 length: 20 residues. In nucleotides, the CDR3 is TGTGCCAGCAGTTTAGTAGTTTGGGGACCAGTCCGGCAGAACACCGGGGAGCTGTTTTTT. It specifies CASSLVVWGPVRQNTGELFF.

This clone appeared once. This sequence joins TRBV28 and TRBJ2-7; 10 bases are a match to TRBD1. V was clipped by 3 bases and J by 12 bases; unmatched bases: 11. The CDR3 is 14 residues long. Per the germline V gene, CDR1 is MDHEN and CDR2 is SYDVKM. The CDR3 sequence: CASSFSGTGAGPYF. For the CDR3, the DNA is TGTGCCAGCAGTTTTTCCGGGACAGGGGCTGGCCCGTACTTC.

The gene calls are TRBV2 and TRBJ1-1, with D hard to call. Looked up from germline, CDR1 is SNHLY and CDR2 is FYNNEI. This CDR3 is built from 12 residues. V lost 3 bases, J lost 9 bases, and 11 bases lay in between. The CDR3 nucleotides read TGTGCCAGCAGTGATAACGGCAGCCAAGCTTTCTTT. The encoded protein is CASSDNGSQAFF.

The rearrangement uses TRBV6-1 and TRBJ2-7; D gene unclear. V gave up 2 bases and J gave up 1 base, with 15 bases separating them. Germline CDR1 and CDR2: MNHNS and SASEGT. The CDR3 length is 16 residues. The CDR3 protein is CASSERAEIRSYEQYF. The CDR3 DNA sequence: TGTGCCAGCAGTGAAAGGGCGGAAATTAGGTCCTACGAGCAGTACTTC.

The rearrangement joins TRBV7-9 to TRBJ2-1; 7 positions agree with TRBD1. Germline V gives CDR1 SEHNR, CDR2 FQNEAQ (reference sequence). Trimming removed 3 bases from V and 1 base from J; junction bases left unmatched: 6. The CDR3 loop spans 16 amino acids. CDR3 protein: CASSLTGKQSYNEQFF. The CDR3 DNA follows: TGTGCCAGCAGCTTGACAGGGAAGCAGTCCTACAATGAGCAGTTCTTC.

In the case of this clone: Distinct nucleotide sequences in the sample also encode this CDR3. The chain employs TRBV9 and TRBJ1-1, with D possibly TRBD1 on 6 matching bases. This CDR3 comprises 15 residues. The V gene lost 3 bases and the J gene lost 2 bases, with 14 bases spanning the gap. Germline values: CDR1 SGDLS, CDR2 YYNGEE. CDR3: CASSAEGTPNTEAFF. Here the CDR3 DNA reads TGTGCCAGCAGCGCGGAGGGGACACCAAACACTGAAGCTTTCTTT.

This chain connects TRBV27 to TRBJ1-5; D unclear. Germline loops: CDR1 MNHEY, CDR2 SMNVEV (reference sequence). V was shortened by 5 bases and J by 2 bases, with 22 bases between the two germline ends. CDR3 size: 18 residues. CDR3 nucleotide sequence: TGTGCCAGCAGTGCTCAATCCCGAGTTTGGGAAGGCAATCAGCCCCAGCATTTT. Its protein is CASSAQSRVWEGNQPQHF.

A single count supports this clone. The chain recombines TRBV7-9 with TRBJ2-2; D not certain. V was trimmed by 3 bases and J by 7 bases, leaving 6 bases between them. The CDR3 has 12 residues. Germline assignment: CDR1 SEHNR and CDR2 FQNEAQ (reference sequence). The CDR3 region is CASSFAGGELFF. The CDR3 DNA follows: TGTGCCAGCAGCTTTGCCGGCGGGGAGCTGTTTTTT.

A word on this clone: Other DNA sequences from this sample encode an identical CDR3 as well. This chain joins TRBV9 and TRBJ2-7; D may be TRBD2 (5 bases). Trimming pared 4 bases from V and 4 bases from J, leaving 12 bases between. Germline values: CDR1 SGDLS, CDR2 YYNGEE. The CDR3 is 13 amino acids. CDR3: CASSPGSGYEQYF. As DNA, the CDR3 is TGTGCCAGCAGCCCGGGGTCGGGGTACGAGCAGTACTTC.

In its sample, this clone was seen a few times. The DNA for the CDR3 is TGTGCCAGCAGTTCTCACATAGAATACGAGCAGTACTTC. Residues: CASSSHIEYEQYF. The chain employs TRBV27 and TRBJ2-7; D gene unclear. The CDR3 consists of 13 residues. Per germline, CDR1 MNHEY and CDR2 SMNVEV (reference sequence). Trimming left V 4 bases short and J 4 bases short, with 11 bases between.

This clone was observed once. The chain joins TRBV4-2 to TRBJ1-1, with D perhaps TRBD1 (6 bases). The CDR3 runs 14 residues. V was pared by 3 bases and J by 5 bases, with 13 bases between. Germline V gene lookup returns CDR1 LGHNA and CDR2 YNFKEQ. The CDR3 bases are TGTGCCAGCAGCCAGGGATCAGGGGTTACTGAAGCTTTCTTT. Translated: CASSQGSGVTEAFF.

The chain uses TRBV27 and TRBJ2-6; 8 positions match TRBD2. With V trimmed by 11 bases and J by 3 bases, 18 bases remained unmatched. The CDR3 has 18 amino acids. Germline V gene data show CDR1 as MNHEY and CDR2 as SMNVEV (reference sequence). The CDR3: CACRRIRGAGVGANVLTF. The CDR3, as DNA: TGTGCCTGCCGTCGGATCAGAGGAGCGGGGGTTGGGGCCAACGTCCTGACTTTC.

The gene calls are TRBV28 and TRBJ1-3; D gene uncertain. This CDR3 has 13 amino acids. Trimming removed 5 bases at V and 1 base at J, with 6 bases between. CDR1 is MDHEN and CDR2 is SYDVKM in the germline V gene. DNA for the CDR3: TGTGCCAGCAGTATAAGGTCTGGAAACACCATATATTTT. It yields the protein CASSIRSGNTIYF.

V and J are TRBV11-2 and TRBJ1-2, with TRBD1 identical over 7 bases. The V gene end was trimmed by 2 bases and the J gene end by 7 bases; junction bases not matched to a gene: 4. From germline, CDR1 is SGHAT and CDR2 FQNNGV. This CDR3 is 13 amino acids long. The chain's CDR3 is CASSLKGGLGYTF. The CDR3, as DNA: TGTGCCAGCAGCTTAAAAGGGGGCCTTGGCTACACCTTC.

The chain recombines TRBV4-3 with TRBJ2-7; a possible D gene is TRBD2 (7 bases). This CDR3 contains 15 residues. With 4 bases removed from V and 3 bases from J, the gap between germline ends came to 16 bases. The germline gives CDR1 LGHNA, CDR2 YSLEER. CDR3 DNA: TGCGCCAGCAGCCCAAGTAGGGGGGGCCGCTACGAGCAGTACTTC. Protein: CASSPSRGGRYEQYF.

The J gene is TRBJ2-2, the V gene TRBV7-9; D gene uncertain. The CDR3 extends over 15 amino acids. In germline, CDR1 is SEHNR, CDR2 FQNEAQ (reference sequence). The V end was cut by 1 base, the J end by 6 bases, with 12 bases between. The CDR3 here is CASSLEGPVAGELFF. DNA of the CDR3: TGTGCCAGCAGCTTAGAGGGCCCGGTTGCCGGGGAGCTGTTTTTT.

V gene TRBV2 combines with J gene TRBJ1-3; D unclear. CDR1 and CDR2 (germline): SNHLY, FYNNEI. V was clipped by 6 bases and J by 0 bases, with 12 bases between them. There are 15 residues in the CDR3. The CDR3 DNA follows: TGTGCCAGCAGGGAGACACTTTTCTCTGGAAACACCATATATTTT. It is translated as CASRETLFSGNTIYF. The whole variable domain, filled in from reference TRBV2 and TRBJ1-3, reads EPEVTQTPSHQVTQMGQEVILRCVPISNHLYFYWYRQILGQKVEFLVSFYNNEISEKSEIFDDQFSVERPDGSNFTLKIRSTKLEDSAMYFCASRETLFSGNTIYFGEGSWLTVV.

The V call is TRBV19, the J call TRBJ2-1; 9 positions match TRBD1. The CDR3 runs to 13 residues. Germline V gives CDR1 LNHDA, CDR2 SQIVND (reference sequence). J lost 7 bases, V lost 7 bases, and 5 bases had no gene match. The CDR3 region is CASIGTGRNEQFF. Written as DNA, the CDR3 is TGTGCCAGTATCGGGACAGGGAGGAATGAGCAGTTCTTC.

V is TRBV28 and J is TRBJ2-5; weak D call: TRBD1 (5 bases). This CDR3 region has 13 residues. V lost 5 bases and J lost 0, with 7 bases in between. CDR1 is MDHEN and CDR2 is SYDVKM in the germline V gene. This CDR3 is CASSPTDQETQYF. The CDR3 DNA follows: TGTGCCAGCAGTCCGACAGACCAAGAGACCCAGTACTTC. The variable domain in full, with the rest retrieved from reference TRBV28 and TRBJ2-5, is DVKVTQSSRYLVKRTGEKVFLECVQDMDHENMFWYRQDPGLGLRLIYFSYDVKMKEKGDIPEGYSVSREKKERFSLILESASTNQTSMYLCASSPTDQETQYFGPGTRLLVL.

The V call is TRBV10-1, the J call TRBJ1-1, with D perhaps TRBD1 (5 bases). The germline V and J ends were trimmed by 11 bases and 0 bases, with 22 bases remaining between them. The CDR3 covers 16 residues. Germline CDR1 and CDR2: WNHNN and SYGVQD (reference sequence). In DNA, the CDR3 is TGCGCCCCCCCTGCGGCGGGGACCCTCATGAACACTGAAGCTTTCTTT. It specifies CAPPAAGTLMNTEAFF.

The chain carries TRBV6-4 and TRBJ1-4; no firm D call. The CDR3 contains 14 residues. The ends were cut back, 2 bases at V and 0 bases at J, with 4 bases in the middle. Per the germline V gene, CDR1 is MRHNA and CDR2 is SNTAGT. CDR3 amino acids: CASSDGATNEKLFF. The CDR3 DNA sequence: TGTGCCAGCAGTGACGGGGCAACTAATGAAAAACTGTTTTTT.

The chain carries TRBV5-1 and TRBJ1-1, with D possibly TRBD1 on 5 matching bases. V was shortened by 0 bases and J by 6 bases, with 15 bases between the two germline ends. The V gene's germline CDR1 is SGHRS and CDR2 YFSETQ. The CDR3 consists of 15 residues. The CDR3 nucleotides are TGCGCCAGCAGCTTGGGACGGGGGGTCCCATCTGAAGCTTTCTTT. As protein: CASSLGRGVPSEAFF.

The chain couples TRBV7-9 to TRBJ2-7; perhaps D is TRBD1 or TRBD2 (6 bases each). CDR3 length equals 14 residues. Germline V CDR1 and CDR2: SEHNR, FQNEAQ (reference sequence). Trimming took 6 bases from V and 3 from J, leaving 15 bases between them. CDR3 residues: CASSRERGRYEQYF. CDR3 nucleotides: TGTGCCAGCAGTCGCGAACGGGGGCGCTACGAGCAGTACTTC. The variable domain in full, completed from reference TRBV7-9 and TRBJ2-7, reads DTGVSQNPRHKITKRGQNVTFRCDPISEHNRLYWYRQTLGQGPEFLTYFQNEAQLEKSRLLSDRFSAERPKGSFSTLEIQRTEQGDSAMYLCASSRERGRYEQYFGPGTRLTVT.

This clone was seen just once. The V gene is TRBV9, the J gene TRBJ2-7; 10 positions match TRBD2. With 8 bases clipped from V and 6 bases from J, the junction kept 11 bases outside the gene matches. Germline CDR1 SGDLS, CDR2 YYNGEE. The CDR3 has 14 residues. CDR3 in amino acids: CASGLADERSEQYF. DNA of the CDR3: TGTGCCAGTGGACTAGCGGACGAGAGAAGCGAGCAGTACTTC.

The gene calls are TRBV9 and TRBJ2-2; no firm D call. Germline CDR1 and CDR2: SGDLS and YYNGEE. CDR3 length: 16 amino acids. The V gene lost 2 bases and the J gene lost 1 base, with 12 bases spanning the gap. The CDR3: CASSVSRSGNTGELFF. In DNA form, the CDR3 reads TGTGCCAGCAGCGTGTCACGCTCTGGGAACACCGGGGAGCTGTTTTTT.